The 17 T cell receptor beta chains below come from one sample, sequenced in a study of vaccination effects on CD4 cells after COVID-19. Sequencing followed a ViraFEST assay step that expanded antigen-specific CD4+ T cells with viral peptide pools. Cells that had been cultured for ten to eleven days were the source of isolated CD4+ T cells. A PCR test confirmed that the person had SARS-CoV-2 infection between March and December 2020. These receptors have no known antigen. Method: immunoSEQ multiplex PCR; TCRdb's copy keeps in-frame clones and lacks some. This table holds some 38,000 clones, about two thirds found once. The specimen comprised CD4+ T cells from PBMCs cultured with HCoV-NL63 spike peptides, sampled before COVID-19 vaccination. The receptors derive from a human donor who had a prior SARS-CoV-2 infection.

V is TRBV9 and J is TRBJ2-5, with 10 bases fitting TRBD2. Germline CDR1 SGDLS, CDR2 YYNGEE. J gave up 4 bases and V 7 bases, and 10 bases lay outside the gene matches. CDR3 size: 15 residues. The CDR3 DNA sequence: TGTGCCAGCGCGCAAGCGGGGGGGCCAATAGAGACCCAGTACTTC. Its translation is CASAQAGGPIETQYF.

This chain connects TRBV4-1 to TRBJ2-7; TRBD2 matches 9 bases. This CDR3 is built from 17 residues. V lost 1 base and J lost 3; bases outside the gene matches: 10. CDR1 MGHRA and CDR2 YSYEKL come from the germline V gene. The CDR3 DNA reads as TGCGCCAGCAGCCAAGGACACCTAGCGGGATTGATCTACGAGCAGTACTTC. Its protein product is CASSQGHLAGLIYEQYF.

This chain connects TRBV10-3 to TRBJ2-5; TRBD2 might be the D (6 bases). CDR1 and CDR2 (germline): ENHRY, SYGVKD. CDR3 length: 16 amino acids. V was cut by 7 bases and J by 2 bases, with 20 bases left in between. CDR3 coding DNA: TGTGCCATCAACTGTTTTGATGCGGGGCAACAAGAGACCCAGTACTTC. This encodes CAINCFDAGQQETQYF.

The chain is built from TRBV6-5 and TRBJ2-2; 7 positions agree with TRBD2. CDR3 size: 15 residues. V was pared by 0 bases and J by 10 bases, with 8 bases of the junction left unmatched. Germline CDR1 and CDR2: MNHEY and SVGAGI. The CDR3 protein is CASSYSGPREEELFF. The DNA of the CDR3 is TGTGCCAGCAGTTACTCGGGACCCCGGGAGGAGGAGCTGTTTTTT.

CDR3 nucleotides: TGTGCCAGCTCCCATGGACAGGGAATAGTACAGCCCCAGCATTTT. This encodes CASSHGQGIVQPQHF. V usage is TRBV18 and J usage is TRBJ1-5, with 8 nucleotides matching TRBD1. With 6 bases clipped from V and 7 bases from J, the junction kept 11 bases outside the gene matches. The germline V gene has CDR1 KGHSH and CDR2 LQKENI. CDR3 length equals 15 residues.

The CDR3 region is CSAAPAGEQYF. The CDR3 coding sequence is TGCAGTGCGGCCCCGGCGGGGGAGCAGTACTTC. V is TRBV20-1 and J is TRBJ2-7; perhaps TRBD2 as D (6 bases). V dropped 6 bases and J dropped 7 bases, with 13 bases sitting between them. The CDR3 runs 11 residues. Germline V lookup: CDR1 DFQATT, CDR2 SNEGSKA (reference sequence).

V gene TRBV6-6 combines with J gene TRBJ2-1, with TRBD2 identical over 10 bases. The CDR3 covers 15 residues. The germline gives CDR1 MNHNY, CDR2 SVGAGI (reference sequence). The J segment lost 1 base and the V segment lost 7 bases, leaving 4 bases of the junction unmatched. The CDR3 is CASIIAGGSYNEQFF. The CDR3 coding sequence is TGTGCCAGCATAATAGCGGGGGGATCCTACAATGAGCAGTTCTTC.

The gene calls are TRBV24-1 and TRBJ2-2; D remains ambiguous. Germline CDR1 KGHDR, CDR2 SFDVKD. Trimming stripped 7 bases from V and 6 bases from J, with 8 bases between. The CDR3 spans 12 residues. The CDR3 DNA follows: TGTGCCACCAGGGGCAGGCCCGGGGAGCTGTTTTTT. This codes for CATRGRPGELFF.

The chain employs TRBV6-5 and TRBJ2-5; 9 bases align to TRBD2. The CDR3 length is 13 residues. Trimming cost V 6 bases and J 5 bases; bases outside gene matches: 4. CDR1 and CDR2 (germline): MNHEY, SVGAGI. The CDR3 DNA sequence: TGTGCCAGCAGCCGCGGGAGGGCCGAGACCCAGTACTTC. It is translated as CASSRGRAETQYF.

J is TRBJ1-5 and V is TRBV10-1; D ambiguous. This CDR3 contains 13 residues. Germline V gives CDR1 WNHNN, CDR2 SYGVQD (reference sequence). V lost 6 bases and J 3 bases, leaving 9 bases between the germline ends. The CDR3: CASSIASNQPQHF. The CDR3 region has the DNA TGCGCCAGCAGCATTGCTTCCAATCAGCCCCAGCATTTT.

The CDR3 here is CASSFSFWEVQYF. The CDR3 nucleotides are TGTGCCAGCAGTTTTTCTTTCTGGGAAGTACAGTACTTC. The chain employs TRBV12-3 or TRBV12-4 and TRBJ2-7; D not resolved. V gave up 3 bases and J gave up 10 bases, with 16 bases separating them. This CDR3 has 13 amino acids.

The chain couples TRBV18 to TRBJ2-7, with 8 bases that match TRBD1. Losses at the gene ends were 0 bases for V and 7 bases for J; bases not matched to a gene: 8. Germline CDR1 KGHSH, CDR2 LQKENI. The CDR3 is 15 amino acids. For the CDR3, the DNA is TGTGCCAGCTCACCACCCGGCAGGGGGCTGGGGGAGCAGTACTTC. It is translated as CASSPPGRGLGEQYF.

There are a few counts of this clone. The gene calls are TRBV7-6 and TRBJ2-1; D ambiguous. V was pared by 1 base and J by 9 bases, with 7 bases between. The CDR3 runs 12 residues. In germline, CDR1 is SGHVS, CDR2 FNYEAQ. This CDR3 reads CASSLGGGEQFF. CDR3 nucleotide sequence: TGTGCCAGCAGCTTAGGTGGCGGTGAGCAGTTCTTC.

This clone came up many times. This rearrangement joins TRBV12-5 to TRBJ2-7; 9 nucleotides line up with TRBD1. Germline V CDR1 and CDR2: LGHNT, FRNRAP. The V gene end was trimmed by 5 bases and the J gene end by 5 bases; junction bases not matched to a gene: 7. This CDR3 comprises 14 residues. CDR3 residues: CASGAGDRDHEQYF. The CDR3 region has the DNA TGTGCTAGTGGTGCTGGGGACAGGGACCACGAGCAGTACTTC.

The V gene is TRBV19, the J gene TRBJ2-6, with a weak D call TRBD1 (6 bases). The CDR3 totals 16 residues. Germline values: CDR1 LNHDA, CDR2 SQIVND (reference sequence). V lost 5 bases to trimming and J lost 4 bases, with 15 bases between them. For the CDR3, the DNA is TGTGCCAGTAGTTGGGGGCCATCCGCCGGGGCCAACGTCCTGACTTTC. As protein: CASSWGPSAGANVLTF.

This chain links TRBV2 with TRBJ2-7; D unclear. Trimming took 2 bases from V and 1 from J, leaving 15 bases between them. CDR3 length: 16 residues. Germline V gene sequence: CDR1 SNHLY, CDR2 FYNNEI. The CDR3 nucleotides read TGTGCCAGCAGTGAATTGGTCCTGGGAAAGTCCTACGAGCAGTACTTC. Amino acids: CASSELVLGKSYEQYF.

This chain links TRBV24-1 with TRBJ2-3; D is uncertain. Between the trimmed V and J ends, which lost 7 bases and 4 bases, there was a span of 8 bases. Germline lookup yields CDR1 KGHDR and CDR2 SFDVKD. The CDR3 is 12 amino acids. CDR3 sequence (DNA): TGTGCCACCAGCTATGGGGCAGATACGCAGTATTTT. This sequence encodes CATSYGADTQYF.